Listed here are 16 T cell receptor beta chains from one sample, sequenced in a study of low-dose radiotherapy and immunotherapy resistance in tumors. Alpha and beta chains were covered, as first-strand cDNA relied on TRAV- and TRBV-specific primers. A constant-region primer paired with the V-primer adapter amplified TCRs over approximately 18 PCR cycles. TCRdb used MiXCR to reprocess the reads, holding one entry per CDR3 protein. The table lists 55,000 to 70,000 distinct CDR3 sequences, around 27% of them singletons. Time point reported: before trial treatment. Material: PBMCs, obtained before treatment. These receptors were taken from a male donor with prostate cancer.

Details on this clonotype: The likely explanation is a read error, given a far larger clone one base away. This chain connects TRBV6-2 or TRBV6-3 to TRBJ2-1; maybe TRBD1 (5 bases). Trimming took 8 bases from V and 15 from J, leaving 14 bases between them. Germline CDR1 reads MNHEY; CDR2 reads SVGEGT. CDR3 length: 10 residues. The CDR3 loop is CASDQGSLFF. CDR3 coding DNA: TGTGCCAGCGACCAGGGAAGCCTGTTCTTC.

The chain recombines TRBV27 with TRBJ2-3; 10 bases map to TRBD2. The germline V gene encodes CDR1 MNHEY and CDR2 SMNVEV (reference sequence). CDR3 size: 14 residues. The ends lost 8 bases at V and 4 bases at J; junction bases unmatched: 6. The CDR3 DNA reads TGTGCCAGCGCGCTAGCGGGAGTCCCAGATACGCAGTATTTT. Its protein product is CASALAGVPDTQYF.

This clonotype was observed at least ten times. The gene calls are TRBV29-1 and TRBJ2-7; D assignment may be TRBD1 or TRBD2 (6 bases each). V lost 5 bases to trimming and J lost 5 bases, with 13 bases between them. Germline V gives CDR1 SQVTM, CDR2 ANQGSEA. This CDR3 spans 12 amino acids. CDR3 coding DNA: TGCAGCGTTAAAGGGGGGCCGGACGAGCAGTACTTC. It encodes CSVKGGPDEQYF.

This clonotype was seen repeatedly, ten times or more. The V gene is TRBV15, the J gene TRBJ1-5; 8 bases fit TRBD1. Germline V CDR1 and CDR2: LNHNV, YYDKDF (reference sequence). V trimming: 0 bases; J trimming: 6 bases; junction bases outside the gene matches: 13. This CDR3 is built from 18 residues. The CDR3: CATSRDPRTGLVAQPQHF. The CDR3 nucleotides read TGTGCCACCAGCAGAGATCCCCGGACAGGGTTGGTGGCTCAGCCCCAGCATTTT.

The sample holds many counts of this clonotype. V is TRBV20-1 and J is TRBJ2-3; a possible D gene is TRBD2 (5 bases). The CDR3 totals 12 residues. V was clipped by 8 bases and J by 1 base, with 10 bases between them. CDR1 and CDR2 (germline): DFQATT, SNEGSKA (reference sequence). CDR3 in amino acids: CSLDSRTDTQYF. DNA for the CDR3: TGCAGTTTGGACTCACGCACAGATACGCAGTATTTT.

The V gene is TRBV15, the J gene TRBJ2-7; no reliable D call. From germline, CDR1 is LNHNV and CDR2 YYDKDF (reference sequence). The V and J ends lost 0 bases and 4 bases respectively, with 13 bases between them. The CDR3 sequence is 15 residues long. The CDR3 nucleotides read TGTGCCACCAGCAGAGATCGACTCTCTGATTACGAGCAGTACTTC. It specifies CATSRDRLSDYEQYF.

J is TRBJ2-5 and V is TRBV4-1, with D perhaps TRBD1 or TRBD2 (5 bases each). CDR1 and CDR2 from the germline V gene are MGHRA and YSYEKL. The CDR3 spans 15 residues. V was pared by 3 bases and J by 3 bases, with 14 bases between. CDR3 nucleotides: TGCGCCAGCAGCCAGTGGGGGAAGAAAGAAGAGACCCAGTACTTC. Translating it yields CASSQWGKKEETQYF.

The J gene is TRBJ2-7, the V gene TRBV5-1; either TRBD1 or TRBD2 may supply D (6 bases each). Germline CDR1 and CDR2: SGHRS and YFSETQ. The CDR3 extends over 14 amino acids. V was clipped by 5 bases and J by 3 bases, with 15 bases between them. The CDR3 DNA sequence: TGCGCCAGCAGGCGGGACATCATGAGCTACGAGCAGTACTTC. This gives the protein CASRRDIMSYEQYF.

This clonotype was seen at least ten times. The rearrangement links TRBV28 to TRBJ1-4, with D unclear. Trimming left V 4 bases short and J 0 bases short, with 9 bases between. Germline CDR1 and CDR2: MDHEN and SYDVKM. There are 15 residues in the CDR3. Here the CDR3 reads CASSYSLATNEKLFF. The CDR3 region has the DNA TGTGCCAGCAGTTACAGCCTAGCAACTAATGAAAAACTGTTTTTT. The complete variable domain, with remaining parts taken from reference TRBV28 and TRBJ1-4, reads DVKVTQSSRYLVKRTGEKVFLECVQDMDHENMFWYRQDPGLGLRLIYFSYDVKMKEKGDIPEGYSVSREKKERFSLILESASTNQTSMYLCASSYSLATNEKLFFGSGTQLSVL.

This chain uses TRBV10-1 with TRBJ2-1, with 8 bases matching TRBD1. The germline V gene has CDR1 WNHNN and CDR2 SYGVQD (reference sequence). J gave up 10 bases and V 5 bases, and 10 bases lay outside the gene matches. The CDR3 covers 14 residues. The CDR3 region is CASSPWTGPLEQFF. In DNA form, the CDR3 reads TGCGCCAGCAGTCCCTGGACAGGGCCCCTAGAGCAGTTCTTC.

There are many counts of this clonotype. The gene calls are TRBV4-2 and TRBJ1-1; D remains unclear. V was shortened by 5 bases and J by 2 bases, with 15 bases between the two germline ends. This CDR3 comprises 15 residues. CDR1 is LGHNA and CDR2 is YNFKEQ in the germline V gene. CDR3 sequence reads: CASSYLRAGNTEAFF. The CDR3 nucleotides read TGTGCCAGCAGCTACCTCCGGGCGGGTAACACTGAAGCTTTCTTT.

This clonotype came up many times. The chain links TRBV2 to TRBJ2-3, with unresolved D. Trimming removed 1 base from V and 4 bases from J, with 6 bases in between. The germline V gene encodes CDR1 SNHLY and CDR2 FYNNEI. CDR3 length: 13 residues. In nucleotides, the CDR3 is TGTGCCAGCAGTGAAGTGTCTGCAGATACGCAGTATTTT. Its protein product is CASSEVSADTQYF.

The chain couples TRBV20-1 to TRBJ1-6, with D tentatively TRBD1 (5 bases). V lost 3 bases, J lost 7 bases, and 13 bases lay in between. The length of the CDR3 is 14 residues. Germline V gives CDR1 DFQATT, CDR2 SNEGSKA (reference sequence). The DNA for the CDR3 is TGCAGTGCTAGTACACAGGCCTTGAATTCACCCCTCCACTTT. Translated, it gives CSASTQALNSPLHF.

In this sample, this clonotype turned up many times. This chain joins TRBV28 and TRBJ2-7; no reliable D call. V lost 8 bases to trimming and J lost 2 bases, with 10 bases between them. Looked up from germline, CDR1 is MDHEN and CDR2 is SYDVKM. The CDR3 covers 12 residues. CDR3 sequence reads: CASQDGPYEQYF. Here the CDR3 DNA reads TGTGCCAGCCAGGACGGACCCTACGAGCAGTACTTC.

At least ten counts were recorded for this clonotype. The chain recombines TRBV1 with TRBJ1-5. TRBV1 is a pseudogene. The CDR3 covers 15 residues. This CDR3 reads CTSSQDGYSNQPQHF. The CDR3 DNA reads as TGCACCAGCAGCCAAGATGGTTATAGCAATCAGCCCCAGCATTTT.

This chain joins TRBV5-5 and TRBJ2-1, with 12 nucleotides matching TRBD2. From germline, CDR1 is SGHKS and CDR2 YYEKEE (reference sequence). This CDR3 is 17 amino acids long. With V trimmed by 2 bases and J by 3 bases, 6 bases remained unmatched. CDR3 bases: TGTGCCAGCAGCTTACGACTAGCGGGAGATGGCTACAATGAGCAGTTCTTC. Amino acids: CASSLRLAGDGYNEQFF.